This T cell receptor (beta chain) stems from a study of blood T cells in healthy people across ages. Study-wide results and caveats: It was the long-lived donors that had more naive CD4+ cells and higher diversity than aged donors. Strong correlation was found linking TCR beta diversity to naive T cell percentage.

The sample providers were healthy Caucasian people from Russia, aged roughly 6 to 90. Turning to this clonotype: Its antigen is still unknown.

V gave up 5 bases and J gave up 1 base, with 13 bases separating them. In germline, CDR1 is SGHVS, CDR2 FNYEAQ. The CDR3 is 15 residues long. Next came a second PCR, run for roughly 6 to 11 cycles, which used a sample-barcoded 5' primer along with a J-beta primer mix. Using its own MiXCR run on the 5' RACE reads, TCRdb lists one record per CDR3 protein. Of about 1.4 million distinct CDR3 sequences in the sample, 55% to 75% are singletons; the top ten hold 5% to 7%. Sequenced material: blood. The receptor was derived from a man between 18 and 35 years old in good health. The gene calls are TRBV7-6 and TRBJ2-3; D is uncertain. CDR3 sequence (DNA): TGTGCCAGCAGCCCCCCCCATGCGGGCACAGATACGCAGTATTTT. Protein: CASSPPHAGTDTQYF.